What follows are 30 T cell receptor beta chains derived from one specimen sequenced in a study of cytomegalovirus exposure and HLA in healthy donors. The PCR ran on 60 Vbeta and 13 Jbeta primers. Some clones are missing from TCRdb's copy, which holds only in-frame ones; the method was immunoSEQ multiplex PCR. The profile shows 150,000 to 200,000 clones, around 76% of them singletons. The material sequenced was PBMCs. The receptor source for this set is a female donor in good health and CMV-seronegative.

The J gene is TRBJ1-6, the V gene TRBV19; no clear D gene. The CDR3 contains 13 residues. V lost 3 bases and J lost 8, with 8 bases in between. Germline V gene data show CDR1 as LNHDA and CDR2 as SQIVND (reference sequence). The CDR3 nucleotides are TGTGCCAGTAGTATGGCCCGGGATTCACCCCTCCACTTT. Translation: CASSMARDSPLHF.

The rearrangement links TRBV13 to TRBJ2-5; 10 bases agree with TRBD2. Germline V gene lookup returns CDR1 PRHDT and CDR2 FYEKMQ (reference sequence). The V and J ends lost 5 bases and 5 bases, in that order; junction bases with no gene match: 11. This CDR3 has 16 amino acids. The CDR3 region has the DNA TGTGCCAGCAGCCCCGAGCGGGGGGGATTAGGGGAGACCCAGTACTTC. Its protein product is CASSPERGGLGETQYF.

The rearrangement uses TRBV7-2 and TRBJ2-5; D may be TRBD1 (6 bases). Germline lookup yields CDR1 SGHTA and CDR2 FQGNSA. The germline V and J ends were trimmed by 1 base and 2 bases, with 11 bases remaining between them. CDR3 length: 15 amino acids. The CDR3 DNA sequence: TGTGCCAGCAGCTTAGGCCCGGGACAACAAGAGACCCAGTACTTC. Protein sequence: CASSLGPGQQETQYF.

The J gene is TRBJ2-7, the V gene TRBV7-2, with D perhaps TRBD1 (5 bases). The CDR3 loop spans 14 amino acids. Germline values: CDR1 SGHTA, CDR2 FQGNSA. The V gene lost 1 base and the J gene lost 6 bases, with 13 bases spanning the gap. CDR3 coding DNA: TGTGCCAGCAGCTTAGTAGGCCAGGGAACCGAGCAGTACTTC. This sequence encodes CASSLVGQGTEQYF.

The chain combines TRBV5-8 with TRBJ1-2; D gene unclear. This CDR3 is built from 13 residues. V lost 4 bases to trimming and J lost 4 bases, with 11 bases between them. The germline V gene has CDR1 SGHTS and CDR2 YDEGEE. DNA for the CDR3: TGTGCCAGCAGCCGCAGAAGTTTCTATGGCTACACCTTC. This translates into CASSRRSFYGYTF.

The CDR3 loop is CAISESEAGELFF. The CDR3 nucleotides read TGTGCCATCAGTGAGTCGGAGGCCGGGGAGCTGTTTTTT. The V gene is TRBV10-3, the J gene TRBJ2-2; D is possibly TRBD2 (5 bases). Germline values: CDR1 ENHRY, CDR2 SYGVKD. The CDR3 spans 13 residues. V was clipped by 0 bases and J by 6 bases, with 5 bases between them.

The chain is built from TRBV11-3 and TRBJ2-1, with TRBD2 matching 7 bases. Germline CDR1 and CDR2: SGHNT and YENEEA. The CDR3 loop spans 16 amino acids. Losses at the gene ends were 3 bases for V and 0 bases for J; bases not matched to a gene: 5. CDR3 in amino acids: CASSLAGLHSYNEQFF. The CDR3 region has the DNA TGTGCCAGCAGCTTGGCGGGACTACACTCCTACAATGAGCAGTTCTTC.

The chain combines TRBV27 with TRBJ2-2, with D possibly being TRBD1 (7 bases). Trimming took off 6 bases at V and 4 bases at J, with 18 bases between the two ends. The CDR3 totals 16 residues. Germline CDR1 is MNHEY and CDR2 is SMNVEV (reference sequence). For the CDR3, the DNA is TGTGCCAGCAGCCCGAACAGGGGAGGAGGCACCGGGGAGCTGTTTTTT. This translates into CASSPNRGGGTGELFF.

The V call is TRBV5-6, the J call TRBJ1-1, with D maybe TRBD1 (5 bases). In germline, CDR1 is SGHDT, CDR2 YYEEEE. V lost 2 bases, J lost 0 bases, and 11 bases lay in between. The CDR3 totals 15 residues. The CDR3 protein is CASSFKGQMNTEAFF. In nucleotides, the CDR3 is TGTGCCAGCAGCTTTAAGGGGCAGATGAACACTGAAGCTTTCTTT. The full variable domain, completed using reference TRBV5-6 and TRBJ1-1, is DAGVTQSPTHLIKTRGQQVTLRCSPKSGHDTVSWYQQALGQGPQFIFQYYEEEERQRGNFPDRFSGHQFPNYSSELNVNALLLGDSALYLCASSFKGQMNTEAFFGQGTRLTVV.

A single count supports this clone. The chain links TRBV6-1 to TRBJ1-2, with D hard to call. This CDR3 spans 12 amino acids. Trimming removed 5 bases at V and 8 bases at J, with 12 bases between. The germline gives CDR1 MNHNS, CDR2 SASEGT. The CDR3 loop is CASSFNPGGYTF. The CDR3 DNA sequence: TGTGCCAGCAGTTTTAATCCGGGGGGCTACACCTTC.

This chain connects TRBV28 to TRBJ2-3; D gene uncertain. Germline values: CDR1 MDHEN, CDR2 SYDVKM. The CDR3 runs 14 residues. V was trimmed by 3 bases and J by 6 bases, leaving 13 bases between them. The CDR3, as DNA: TGTGCCAGCAGTTTTCCGGCGAGGATGGATACGCAGTATTTT. Translation gives CASSFPARMDTQYF.

This clone was counted a few times. The rearrangement joins TRBV7-6 to TRBJ1-1; D might be TRBD1 (5 bases). The V gene's germline CDR1 is SGHVS and CDR2 FNYEAQ. The CDR3 loop spans 16 amino acids. Trimming took off 4 bases at V and 4 bases at J, with 19 bases between the two ends. The CDR3 DNA sequence: TGTGCCAGCAGCTCAGGGTCAACAGGATCGGGCACTGAAGCTTTCTTT. Amino acid sequence: CASSSGSTGSGTEAFF.

V usage is TRBV9 and J usage is TRBJ1-3; possibly TRBD1 for D (6 bases). V lost 4 bases to trimming and J lost 4 bases, with 18 bases between them. From germline, CDR1 is SGDLS and CDR2 YYNGEE. The CDR3 sequence is 16 residues long. As DNA, the CDR3 is TGTGCCAGCAGCCTTAGCCGGGGGGCCCCGGGAAACACCATATATTTT. Residues: CASSLSRGAPGNTIYF.

The chain couples TRBV18 to TRBJ1-2; D gene unclear. Germline assignment: CDR1 KGHSH and CDR2 LQKENI. V lost 4 bases, J lost 8 bases, and 8 bases lay in between. The CDR3 totals 11 residues. The CDR3 loop reads CASSRPPGYTF. For the CDR3, the DNA is TGTGCCAGCTCACGACCTCCGGGCTACACCTTC.

The J gene is TRBJ2-7, the V gene TRBV5-1; TRBD1 might be the D (6 bases). The CDR3 contains 12 residues. Germline V lookup: CDR1 SGHRS, CDR2 YFSETQ. V was shortened by 4 bases and J by 3 bases, with 8 bases between the two germline ends. The CDR3 region has the DNA TGCGCCAGCAGCGGACAGAACTACGAGCAGTACTTC. Translating gives CASSGQNYEQYF.

V gene TRBV7-9 combines with J gene TRBJ1-5; 8 nucleotides line up with TRBD1. The V gene end was trimmed by 6 bases and the J gene end by 2 bases; junction bases not matched to a gene: 6. Germline CDR1 SEHNR, CDR2 FQNEAQ (reference sequence). This CDR3 region has 15 residues. As DNA, the CDR3 is TGTGCCAGCAGTCAGGGGGCCGGTGGCAATCAGCCCCAGCATTTT. Translated, it gives CASSQGAGGNQPQHF. Full variable domain (rest looked up from reference TRBV7-9 and TRBJ1-5): DTGVSQNPRHKITKRGQNVTFRCDPISEHNRLYWYRQTLGQGPEFLTYFQNEAQLEKSRLLSDRFSAERPKGSFSTLEIQRTEQGDSAMYLCASSQGAGGNQPQHFGDGTRLSIL.

The J gene is TRBJ1-5, the V gene TRBV6-6, with 8 nucleotides matching TRBD1. The CDR3 covers 16 residues. Trimming took 4 bases from V and 6 from J; bases not matched to a gene: 11. Germline V lookup: CDR1 MNHNY, CDR2 SVGAGI (reference sequence). The CDR3 nucleotides read TGTGCCAGCAGTTCCAGCGACAGGGGACGGGTTCAGCCCCAGCATTTT. Translated, it gives CASSSSDRGRVQPQHF.

V gene TRBV30 combines with J gene TRBJ2-3; 11 nucleotides agree with TRBD2. Germline V CDR1 and CDR2: GTSNPN, SVGIG (reference sequence). The ends lost 0 bases at V and 3 bases at J; junction bases unmatched: 8. This CDR3 spans 17 amino acids. The CDR3 nucleotides are TGTGCCTGGAGTGTATCGAGTAGCGGGGGGGGGACAGATACGCAGTATTTT. Its translation: CAWSVSSSGGGTDTQYF.

A single count supports this clone. The J gene is TRBJ1-1, the V gene TRBV7-9; 8 nucleotides align to TRBD1. Germline V gives CDR1 SEHNR, CDR2 FQNEAQ (reference sequence). The V and J ends lost 5 bases and 4 bases, in that order; junction bases with no gene match: 9. The CDR3 loop spans 15 amino acids. Here the CDR3 reads CASSPTKTGGTEAFF. The CDR3 nucleotides are TGTGCCAGCAGCCCAACCAAAACAGGGGGCACTGAAGCTTTCTTT.

The V call is TRBV27, the J call TRBJ1-2; 9 bases fit TRBD1. The CDR3 is 13 residues long. Losses at the gene ends were 4 bases for V and 7 bases for J; bases not matched to a gene: 4. Germline V CDR1 and CDR2: MNHEY, SMNVEV (reference sequence). Here the CDR3 DNA reads TGTGCCAGCAGTTGGGGACAGGGTGGTGGCTACACCTTC. Translation gives CASSWGQGGGYTF.

The count of this clone is one. V gene TRBV11-1 combines with J gene TRBJ1-4; D unresolved. CDR1 and CDR2 (germline): SGHAT, FQDESV (reference sequence). Deletions cut 5 bases from V and 8 bases from J, with 9 bases between. The CDR3 runs to 12 residues. Here the CDR3 reads CASSRGREKLFF. In nucleotides, the CDR3 is TGTGCCAGCAGCCGAGGGAGAGAAAAACTGTTTTTT.

The J gene is TRBJ2-1, the V gene TRBV9; 10 bases line up with TRBD2. With 0 bases clipped from V and 8 bases from J, the junction kept 8 bases outside the gene matches. CDR3 length equals 16 residues. The germline V gene encodes CDR1 SGDLS and CDR2 YYNGEE. CDR3 DNA sequence: TGTGCCAGCAGCGTAGAAGGTAGCGGGAGGAACTATGAGCAGTTCTTC. Its translation: CASSVEGSGRNYEQFF.

CDR3 region: CASSLSPHYF. In DNA form, the CDR3 reads TGTGCCAGCAGCTTGTCCCCCCATTATTTT. The rearrangement uses TRBV7-3 and TRBJ1-3; no definite D call. This CDR3 is built from 10 residues. CDR1 SGHTA and CDR2 FQGTGA come from the germline V gene. The ends were cut back, 3 bases at V and 16 bases at J, with 10 bases in the middle.

Here the CDR3 reads CASSLSPSGTDTQYF. Here the CDR3 DNA reads TGTGCCAGCAGCTTGTCCCCTAGCGGTACAGATACGCAGTATTTT. The chain recombines TRBV5-4 with TRBJ2-3; 7 nucleotides line up with TRBD2. This CDR3 region has 15 residues. Germline V gives CDR1 SGHNT, CDR2 YYREEE (reference sequence). V lost 1 base and J lost 3; bases outside the gene matches: 5.

The chain joins TRBV5-6 to TRBJ1-4; TRBD1 is a possible D gene (6 bases). V lost 4 bases and J lost 8, with 12 bases in between. CDR1 is SGHDT, CDR2 YYEEEE, per germline. The CDR3 length is 13 residues. CDR3 amino acids: CASSLTGSEKLFF. The CDR3 bases are TGTGCCAGCAGCCTAACAGGGTCGGAAAAACTGTTTTTT.

The rearrangement links TRBV4-1 to TRBJ2-7; the D gene is possibly TRBD1 (6 bases). CDR3 length: 20 residues. V lost 4 bases, J lost 0 bases, and 28 bases lay in between. Germline V gives CDR1 MGHRA, CDR2 YSYEKL. The DNA of the CDR3 is TGCGCCAGCAGCCGTAATCCGAACAGGGCCCTCAGGAGATTCTCCTACGAGCAGTACTTC. Translation gives CASSRNPNRALRRFSYEQYF.

This clone was recorded only once. The V call is TRBV2, the J call TRBJ1-2; D unresolved. The CDR3 spans 16 residues. Germline CDR1 and CDR2: SNHLY and FYNNEI. V lost 7 bases, J lost 5 bases, and 23 bases lay in between. DNA of the CDR3: TGTGCCAGCATTACGGGAGCCGAGGTTTATTATTATGGCTACACCTTC. Protein: CASITGAEVYYYGYTF.

The rearrangement links TRBV18 to TRBJ1-1; 7 nucleotides line up with TRBD1. Germline V gene data show CDR1 as KGHSH and CDR2 as LQKENI. The trim removed 3 bases at V and 1 base at J, leaving 8 bases unmatched. This CDR3 has 16 residues. In nucleotides, the CDR3 is TGTGCCAGCTCACCTTCCTCGACAGGGACGAACACTGAAGCTTTCTTT. Its protein product is CASSPSSTGTNTEAFF.

This clone occurred a few times. This chain joins TRBV10-1 and TRBJ2-1; 11 bases line up with TRBD2. This CDR3 spans 15 amino acids. With 4 bases clipped from V and 3 bases from J, the junction kept 2 bases outside the gene matches. CDR1 WNHNN and CDR2 SYGVQD come from the germline V gene (reference sequence). The CDR3 spells CASSVGTSGYNEQFF. In DNA form, the CDR3 reads TGCGCCAGCAGTGTGGGGACTAGCGGCTACAATGAGCAGTTCTTC.

The gene calls are TRBV7-2 and TRBJ1-2; no clear D. The CDR3 loop spans 12 amino acids. Germline V gives CDR1 SGHTA, CDR2 FQGNSA. Trimming stripped 4 bases from V and 6 bases from J, with 9 bases between. CDR3: CASSSLRNGYTF. Here the CDR3 DNA reads TGTGCCAGCAGCTCCCTCAGGAATGGCTACACCTTC.